This T cell receptor beta chain was documented in a study of blood T cell repertoires in COVID-19 (TCRdb year 2020). Study-level background: Samples from collaborators originated in the United States, Italy and Spain and spanned both the acute and convalescent phases of COVID-19. The material from the prospective study consisted of cDNA or gDNA derived from T cells, B-cell-depleted T cells, or PBMCs. Deeply sampled blood TCRbeta repertoires from subjects exposed to, actively infected with, or recovered from COVID-19 were included in the dataset. The repertoires were released in a freely available public database meant as a resource for research on the immune response to SARS-CoV-2. The samples were drawn from two sources: the first 160 participants of the ongoing ImmuneRACE study, and 950 to 1,500 subjects contributed by 6 global collaborators. Sample metadata almost always included a de-identified subject ID, COVID-19 status, age in years and sex. Where available, HLA class I and class II types were taken from metadata supplied by the sample provider and were not determined by assay-based typing. The full study reports these points: How much clinical and demographic metadata was included differed by source and by participant, and the metadata was provided uncurated.

The immunoSEQ Assay, a bias-controlled multiplex PCR, was used to amplify TCRbeta CDR3 regions from genomic DNA. Concerning the study's data processing: Within the assay, amplification of reference gene primers was used to estimate how many nucleated cells each sample contained. Sequence reads were collapsed and filtered to measure the absolute abundance of every unique TCRbeta CDR3 rearrangement. For each sample, productive Simpson clonality was calculated as the square root of Simpson's diversity index over productive rearrangements. TCRdb re-hosts the immuneACCESS table, in-frame sequences only. Its copies lack some clones; in the studies checked, an unresolved V gene accounts for under half of them, and the cause for the rest is not known. The V and J calls and the clone size are those of that table, but D and trimming were determined from the DNA. This sample has more than 300,000 clones in its table, and roughly 86% of those were observed once. Jointly, the top ten make up more than 9% of the sample.

The CDR3 sequence holds 14 residues, the cysteine and phenylalanine included. The DNA shown is the 42-base CDR3, in frame from base 1. Trimmed from V: 3 bases; trimmed from J: 3 bases; junction bases lacking a gene match: 4. CDR1 GTSNPN and CDR2 SVGIG were looked up in the germline V gene (reference sequence). One collaborating source in Seattle enrolled patients while the patients were actively infected and followed the patients over time throughout the course of disease. Whole blood was collected in K2EDTA tubes by collaborating institutions according to the institutions' own protocols. For TCRbeta analysis, collaborators shipped samples in one of three forms: frozen whole blood, isolated PBMCs, or DNA extracted from either of those sample types. With respect to this clone: This clone's antigen is unknown. No quality values exist for individual bases; no much larger clone is one base distant.

Material: peripheral blood. The clonotype was recovered from a woman younger than 45 with COVID-19, enrolled during active disease. The sequence is built from TRBV30 and TRBJ1-4, and 7 junctional nucleotides match TRBD1. The CDR3 protein sequence reads: CAWRGTVANEKLFF. The nucleotides read TGTGCCTGGAGGGGGACAGTGGCTAATGAAAAACTGTTTTTT.